One sample yielded the 19 T cell receptor beta chains listed below, sequenced in a study of cytomegalovirus exposure and HLA in healthy donors (dated by TCRdb to about 2017). Libraries were prepared through the immunoSEQ multiplex PCR assay. TCRdb carries this immuneACCESS record with in-frame sequences only. Its versions omit some clonotypes, under half of them owing to an unresolved V gene in the studies checked, with the rest unexplained. This sample comprises over 200,000 clones, 87% of them detected only once. 2% of the sample goes to the ten largest clones. Sequenced sample: PBMCs. These receptors originate from a woman under 30 in good health and CMV-seropositive.

The genes are TRBV7-2 and TRBJ1-1, with D unclear. V was cut by 1 base and J by 0 bases, with 6 bases left in between. This CDR3 spans 14 amino acids. Germline-derived CDR1 and CDR2 are SGHTA and FQGNSA. The CDR3 protein is CASSLEQMNTEAFF. CDR3 bases: TGTGCCAGCAGCTTAGAACAGATGAACACTGAAGCTTTCTTT.

The chain has TRBV6-1 and TRBJ1-4; D might be TRBD1 (5 bases). CDR3 length: 14 residues. With 1 base removed from V and 4 bases from J, the gap between germline ends came to 7 bases. In germline, CDR1 is MNHNS, CDR2 SASEGT. The CDR3: CASSEGGGNEKLFF. DNA of the CDR3: TGTGCCAGCAGTGAAGGGGGCGGTAATGAAAAACTGTTTTTT.

The rearrangement joins TRBV2 to TRBJ2-5; D possibly corresponds to TRBD2 (7 bases). The CDR3 is 14 amino acids. The V gene lost 8 bases and the J gene lost 2 bases, with 15 bases spanning the gap. Germline loops: CDR1 SNHLY, CDR2 FYNNEI. Written as DNA, the CDR3 is TGTGCCAGCTCGAGAGGGAGGGGGCAAGAGACCCAGTACTTC. Protein: CASSRGRGQETQYF.

This chain joins TRBV30 and TRBJ1-4, with TRBD1 matching over 10 bases. V lost 1 base, J lost 12 bases, and 5 bases stayed unmatched. CDR3 size: 13 residues. Germline V gives CDR1 GTSNPN, CDR2 SVGIG (reference sequence). The CDR3 nucleotides read TGTGCCTGGAGTGGGGACAGGGGAGCGGAACTGTTTTTT. This codes for CAWSGDRGAELFF. The whole variable domain, remainder taken from reference TRBV30 and TRBJ1-4, is SQTIHQWPATLVQPVGSPLSLECTVEGTSNPNLYWYRQAAGRGLQLLFYSVGIGQISSEVPQNLSASRPQDRQFILSSKKLLLSDSGFYLCAWSGDRGAELFFGSGTQLSVL.

In its sample, this clone was seen a few times. This rearrangement joins TRBV21-1 to TRBJ2-7; TRBD2 is the table's D call and was not checked against the DNA. TRBV21-1 is a documented pseudogene. The CDR3 length is 13 residues. CDR3 amino acids: CASSVLLSYEQYF. The CDR3 DNA reads as TGTGCCAGCAGCGTATTATTGTCCTACGAGCAGTACTTC.

This clone was counted a single time. The V gene is TRBV7-9, the J gene TRBJ2-3; 8 nucleotides align to TRBD1. This CDR3 has 17 residues. The V gene's germline CDR1 is SEHNR and CDR2 FQNEAQ (reference sequence). Unmatched junction bases numbered 7, after V lost 1 base and J lost 1 base. The CDR3 bases are TGTGCCAGCAGCTTAGTCAGGGGGCGCATCGGCACAGATACGCAGTATTTT. Translating gives CASSLVRGRIGTDTQYF.

The chain joins TRBV4-1 to TRBJ1-5; D is uncertain. CDR3 size: 15 residues. CDR1 and CDR2 (germline): MGHRA, YSYEKL. The ends were cut back, 1 base at V and 0 bases at J, with 7 bases in the middle. CDR3 sequence reads: CASSQGHNSNQPQHF. In DNA form, the CDR3 reads TGCGCCAGCAGCCAAGGGCATAATAGCAATCAGCCCCAGCATTTT.

This clone has a single count. The chain uses TRBV14 and TRBJ1-1, with 9 bases matching TRBD1. The trim removed 4 bases at V and 4 bases at J, leaving 13 bases unmatched. Germline lookup yields CDR1 SGHDN and CDR2 FVKESK. This CDR3 has 17 amino acids. In DNA, the CDR3 is TGTGCCAGCAGCCCACCTCATGGGACAGGGTTAACCACTGAAGCTTTCTTT. Its protein product is CASSPPHGTGLTTEAFF.

The genes are TRBV29-1 and TRBJ2-7, with 9 nucleotides matching TRBD1. V gave up 6 bases and J gave up 6 bases; unmatched junction bases: 9. The CDR3 spans 13 residues. The germline V gene encodes CDR1 SQVTM and CDR2 ANQGSEA. The CDR3 nucleotides are TGCAGCGTGCGACAGGGGGGGGCTCTCGAGCAGTACTTC. It specifies CSVRQGGALEQYF.

In DNA form, the CDR3 reads TGTGCCAGCAGCGGTGACAGGGTGGTAGGGAATCAGCCCCAGCATTTT. It is translated as CASSGDRVVGNQPQHF. This chain links TRBV7-9 with TRBJ1-5, with TRBD1 matching over 7 bases. V was clipped by 5 bases and J by 4 bases; unmatched bases: 11. Germline-derived CDR1 and CDR2 are SEHNR and FQNEAQ (reference sequence). CDR3 size: 16 residues.

In its sample, this clone was seen once. The chain employs TRBV6-6 and TRBJ1-2; TRBD1 agrees at 12 bases. The CDR3 has 15 amino acids. The ends lost 10 bases at V and 5 bases at J; junction bases unmatched: 11. Germline values: CDR1 MNHNY, CDR2 SVGAGI (reference sequence). CDR3 residues: CAISGTGGGIYGYTF. CDR3 bases: TGTGCCATTTCCGGGACAGGGGGCGGTATTTATGGCTACACCTTC.

The chain carries TRBV4-1 and TRBJ2-1; possible D gene TRBD1, 5 bases. V dropped 3 bases and J dropped 1 base, with 13 bases sitting between them. CDR3 length equals 16 residues. Per the germline V gene, CDR1 is MGHRA and CDR2 is YSYEKL. The CDR3 spells CASSHTTQGSYNEQFF. DNA of the CDR3: TGCGCCAGCAGCCACACGACTCAGGGATCCTACAATGAGCAGTTCTTC.

The chain combines TRBV29-1 with TRBJ1-1, with D uncertain. Germline V gives CDR1 SQVTM, CDR2 ANQGSEA. The CDR3 extends over 13 amino acids. Deletions cut 6 bases from V and 0 bases from J, with 11 bases between. For the CDR3, the DNA is TGCAGCGTGGCAGGCAAAATGAACACTGAAGCTTTCTTT. As protein: CSVAGKMNTEAFF.

The rearrangement links TRBV5-1 to TRBJ2-7; 8 bases align to TRBD2. This CDR3 region has 14 residues. Looked up from germline, CDR1 is SGHRS and CDR2 is YFSETQ. V lost 1 base and J lost 0; bases outside the gene matches: 0. The CDR3 nucleotides are TGCGCCAGCAGCTTGAGCGGGAGCTCCTACGAGCAGTACTTC. It translates to CASSLSGSSYEQYF. The full variable domain, its missing parts supplied by reference TRBV5-1 and TRBJ2-7, is KAGVTQTPRYLIKTRGQQVTLSCSPISGHRSVSWYQQTPGQGLQFLFEYFSETQRNKGNFPGRFSGRQFSNSRSEMNVSTLELGDSALYLCASSLSGSSYEQYFGPGTRLTVT.

The rearrangement uses TRBV2 and TRBJ2-1; 12 bases align to TRBD2. From germline, CDR1 is SNHLY and CDR2 FYNNEI. The CDR3 is 14 amino acids. The V gene end was trimmed by 6 bases and the J gene end by 6 bases; junction bases not matched to a gene: 3. CDR3 bases: TGTGCCAGCAGGCGACTAGCGGGAGTCAATGAGCAGTTCTTC. This codes for CASRRLAGVNEQFF.

The CDR3 loop reads CASSRDREVAFF. The CDR3 DNA reads TGTGCCAGCAGTCGGGACAGGGAGGTAGCTTTCTTT. The chain has TRBV6-1 and TRBJ1-1; 9 nucleotides line up with TRBD1. Per germline, CDR1 MNHNS and CDR2 SASEGT. V dropped 5 bases and J dropped 10; count of bases not matched to a gene: 5. There are 12 residues in the CDR3.

V usage is TRBV6-1 and J usage is TRBJ2-1, with a possible D match to TRBD2 (5 bases). Germline V lookup: CDR1 MNHNS, CDR2 SASEGT. V lost 2 bases, J lost 2 bases, and 10 bases lay in between. The CDR3 contains 15 residues. The CDR3 DNA reads TGTGCCAGCAGTGAACCCGACTACGCCTACAATGAGCAGTTCTTC. Residues: CASSEPDYAYNEQFF.

This clone was observed a single time. This rearrangement joins TRBV7-6 to TRBJ1-3; D is uncertain. V lost 4 bases and J lost 7, with 5 bases in between. CDR3 length: 11 residues. The V gene's germline CDR1 is SGHVS and CDR2 FNYEAQ. In DNA, the CDR3 is TGTGCCAGCAGCTCCGGTAACACCATATATTTT. Translation: CASSSGNTIYF.

This clone was seen only a few times. This chain joins TRBV19 and TRBJ2-7, with 7 bases matching TRBD1. The ends lost 5 bases at V and 4 bases at J; junction bases unmatched: 5. Germline V gene lookup returns CDR1 LNHDA and CDR2 SQIVND (reference sequence). The CDR3 has 13 residues. The DNA for the CDR3 is TGTGCCAGTAGTTTCGCACAGGGGTACGAGCAGTACTTC. Translated, it gives CASSFAQGYEQYF.